The 17 T cell receptor beta chains below were found in one sample sequenced in a study of blood T cell repertoires in COVID-19. Produced via immunoSEQ multiplex PCR; TCRdb's table is partial and in-frame only. The sample lists about 480,000 clones; more than 70% were seen once. Material for sequencing was peripheral blood. These receptors all stem from a woman aged 50 to 65 with COVID-19, enrolled during active disease.

The rearrangement links TRBV6-2 or TRBV6-3 to TRBJ1-2, with D possibly TRBD1 on 6 matching bases. The CDR3 consists of 13 residues. Germline CDR1 is MNHEY and CDR2 is SVGEGT. Trimming removed 2 bases from V and 13 bases from J, with 17 bases in between. This chain's CDR3 is CASSYQRRRGGTF. In DNA form, the CDR3 reads TGTGCCAGCAGTTACCAACGGCGGAGAGGGGGCACCTTC.

The chain joins TRBV5-1 to TRBJ2-3; D is undetermined. The CDR3 consists of 15 residues. Germline CDR1 is SGHRS and CDR2 is YFSETQ. Trimming left V 0 bases short and J 2 bases short, with 10 bases between. The CDR3 DNA reads TGCGCCAGCAGCTTGGTTTTGGCGGCCACAGATACGCAGTATTTT. It codes for CASSLVLAATDTQYF.

The chain uses TRBV6-5 and TRBJ1-6; TRBD1 aligns across 10 bases. This CDR3 comprises 15 residues. V lost 5 bases to trimming and J lost 8 bases; unmatched junction nucleotides: 6. Germline CDR1 MNHEY, CDR2 SVGAGI. This CDR3 reads CASSTTGGLHSPLHF. CDR3 DNA: TGTGCCAGCAGTACGACAGGGGGCCTGCATTCACCCCTCCACTTT.

This clone occurred once. The chain has TRBV18 and TRBJ1-2, with D possibly being TRBD1 (6 bases). Per germline, CDR1 KGHSH and CDR2 LQKENI. Trimming cost V 2 bases and J 6 bases, with 13 bases left between them. The CDR3 sequence is 14 residues long. CDR3: CASSPISDRDGYTF. The CDR3 DNA sequence: TGTGCCAGCTCACCAATATCGGACAGAGATGGCTACACCTTC.

This clone has a single count. This rearrangement joins TRBV19 to TRBJ1-2; D gene uncertain. The CDR3 runs to 13 residues. The V gene lost 1 base and the J gene lost 4 bases, with 7 bases spanning the gap. CDR1 and CDR2 (germline): LNHDA, SQIVND (reference sequence). The CDR3 bases are TGTGCCAGTAGTATAGGAGGGTCCTATGGCTACACCTTC. Translating gives CASSIGGSYGYTF.

J is TRBJ1-2 and V is TRBV12-5; D is unresolved. Germline loops: CDR1 LGHNT, CDR2 FRNRAP. V lost 6 bases, J lost 0 bases, and 8 bases lay in between. This CDR3 region has 13 residues. The DNA for the CDR3 is TGTGCTAGTGGCCGGGAGTCTAACTATGGCTACACCTTC. It translates to CASGRESNYGYTF.

J is TRBJ2-3 and V is TRBV7-2; 8 bases fit TRBD1. V lost 10 bases and J lost 1; bases outside the gene matches: 16. This CDR3 is 17 amino acids long. Germline V CDR1 and CDR2: SGHTA, FQGNSA. In DNA, the CDR3 is TGTGCCATACCGGACAGGGCTCGGAGGGGGGGCACAGATACGCAGTATTTT. Translation: CAIPDRARRGGTDTQYF.

The V call is TRBV19, the J call TRBJ2-5, with a possible D match to TRBD2 (6 bases). CDR1 and CDR2 (germline): LNHDA, SQIVND (reference sequence). The CDR3 is 16 residues long. V lost 6 bases and J lost 5, with 22 bases in between. The CDR3 sequence is CASSRSGDRPSETQYF. For the CDR3, the DNA is TGTGCCAGTAGCCGCTCGGGGGACCGTCCTTCCGAGACCCAGTACTTC. Full variable domain (missing parts from reference TRBV19 and TRBJ2-5): DGGITQSPKYLFRKEGQNVTLSCEQNLNHDAMYWYRQDPGQGLRLIYYSQIVNDFQKGDIAEGYSVSREKKESFPLTVTSAQKNPTAFYLCASSRSGDRPSETQYFGPGTRLLVL.

The chain joins TRBV3-1 (or the pseudogene TRBV3-2) to TRBJ1-2; the match to TRBD1 covers 7 bases. The CDR3 runs to 13 residues. Per germline, CDR1 LGHDT and CDR2 YNNKEL (reference sequence). With V trimmed by 1 base and J by 8 bases, 4 bases remained unmatched. The DNA for the CDR3 is TGTGCCAGCAGCCAAGGACAGGGTGTCGGCTACACCTTC. This sequence encodes CASSQGQGVGYTF.

The chain recombines TRBV5-1 with TRBJ2-1; 9 positions match TRBD1. J was trimmed by 5 bases and V by 0 bases; bases with no gene match: 12. This CDR3 comprises 18 residues. Germline V gene lookup returns CDR1 SGHRS and CDR2 YFSETQ. CDR3 coding DNA: TGCGCCAGCAGCTTGGAACCGGGACAGGGTTTTGGGAACAATGAGCAGTTCTTC. Residues: CASSLEPGQGFGNNEQFF. The variable domain in full, completed from reference TRBV5-1 and TRBJ2-1, reads KAGVTQTPRYLIKTRGQQVTLSCSPISGHRSVSWYQQTPGQGLQFLFEYFSETQRNKGNFPGRFSGRQFSNSRSEMNVSTLELGDSALYLCASSLEPGQGFGNNEQFFGPGTRLTVL.

The chain combines TRBV7-9 with TRBJ1-6; 7 bases are shared with TRBD1. The V and J ends lost 5 bases and 6 bases, in that order; junction bases with no gene match: 4. The germline gives CDR1 SEHNR, CDR2 FQNEAQ (reference sequence). The CDR3 spans 14 residues. The CDR3 here is CASSRGQLNSPLHF. CDR3 in DNA: TGTGCCAGCAGCCGGGGACAGCTTAATTCACCCCTCCACTTT.

The gene calls are TRBV6-5 and TRBJ1-5; D call uncertain. The CDR3 extends over 13 amino acids. Germline V gene data show CDR1 as MNHEY and CDR2 as SVGAGI. Trimming removed 7 bases at V and 2 bases at J, with 9 bases between. The CDR3 reads CASKRGGNQPQHF. CDR3 sequence (DNA): TGTGCCAGCAAGCGGGGTGGCAATCAGCCCCAGCATTTT.

CDR3 sequence reads: CASSLRWRGRGDTQYF. CDR3 DNA sequence: TGTGCCAGCAGTTTAAGGTGGAGGGGAAGAGGAGATACGCAGTATTTT. The chain employs TRBV11-3 and TRBJ2-3; D is perhaps TRBD2 (6 bases). CDR3 length: 16 residues. CDR1 and CDR2 (germline): SGHNT, YENEEA. V lost 6 bases and J 5 bases, leaving 21 bases between the germline ends.

J is TRBJ2-7 and V is TRBV12-3 or TRBV12-4; TRBD2 is a possible D gene (5 bases). The CDR3 loop spans 11 amino acids. V gave up 8 bases and J gave up 5 bases, with 10 bases separating them. In DNA form, the CDR3 reads TGTGCCAGCGCGAGGGCCCACGAGCAGTACTTC. Translation gives CASARAHEQYF.

This clone was detected only a few times. The chain combines TRBV19 with TRBJ1-2; 7 bases agree with TRBD1. V dropped 5 bases and J dropped 3; count of bases not matched to a gene: 9. Germline CDR1 LNHDA, CDR2 SQIVND (reference sequence). This CDR3 spans 15 amino acids. The CDR3 DNA reads as TGTGCCAGTAGTCCCTGGGACCAGGGGGACTATGGCTACACCTTC. Encoded protein: CASSPWDQGDYGYTF.

This CDR3 reads CASSLSRGLNNSPLHF. The CDR3, as DNA: TGTGCCAGCAGTTTAAGCCGGGGACTCAATAATTCACCCCTCCACTTT. The chain couples TRBV27 to TRBJ1-6; perhaps TRBD1 as D (5 bases). Trimming took off 2 bases at V and 5 bases at J, with 13 bases between the two ends. This CDR3 has 16 amino acids. The germline V gene has CDR1 MNHEY and CDR2 SMNVEV (reference sequence).

This clone was seen once. V gene TRBV29-1 combines with J gene TRBJ1-6; D is perhaps TRBD1 (6 bases). CDR1 SQVTM and CDR2 ANQGSEA come from the germline V gene. V lost 7 bases and J lost 10, with 20 bases in between. The CDR3 sequence is 14 residues long. In DNA, the CDR3 is TGCAGCGCCCGAGGGCCAGGGGAAGGCTCACCCCTCCACTTT. Its protein is CSARGPGEGSPLHF. The full variable domain, in which reference TRBV29-1 and TRBJ1-6 provide the parts outside the CDR3, is SAVISQKPSRDICQRGTSLTIQCQVDSQVTMMFWYRQQPGQSLTLIATANQGSEATYESGFVIDKFPISRPNLTFSTLTVSNMSPEDSSIYLCSARGPGEGSPLHFGNGTRLTVT.